The clone carrying this T cell receptor beta chain was picked up many times. Its antigen is unidentified. The CDR3 has 14 amino acids. Germline CDR1 is LGHNA and CDR2 is YSLEER. The V end lost 3 bases, the J end lost 2 bases, and 11 bases lay between the germline ends. The data belong to a study of CD8 T cells in ankylosing spondylitis. Notes on the study in general: According to the report, clones linked to the disease were significantly enriched in matched synovial fluid samples taken from ankylosing spondylitis patients. Earlier work had already found some motif variants in reactive arthritis synovial fluid and blood.

MiXCR was run by TCRdb on the 5' RACE reads, yielding one entry per CDR3 protein. The sample shows over 95,000 distinct CDR3 sequences, 7.5% to 9% of them seen only once. The sequenced sample was blood, either unsorted or a sorted T cell fraction (not recorded which). V usage is TRBV4-3 and J usage is TRBJ2-7, with D perhaps TRBD2 (5 bases). The receptor comes from a male donor with ankylosing spondylitis or in good health (not recorded which). CDR3 nucleotide sequence: TGCGCCAGCAGCCAGGATAGCGTCGCCTACGAGCAGTACTTC. It specifies CASSQDSVAYEQYF.